This T cell receptor (beta chain) was found in a study of T cells in Graves' hyperthyroidism and ophthalmopathy. RNA transcripts served as the template for amplifying TCR beta CDR3 regions. A first-round RT-PCR of the TCR CDR3 used the HTBI primer set. From the multiplex PCR reads, TCRdb called clonotypes with MiXCR, one entry per CDR3 protein. The sample includes about 380,000 distinct CDR3 sequences, 13% to 15% of them seen just once. The CDR3 sequence is 14 residues long. V lost 5 bases, J lost 3 bases, and 13 bases lay in between. CDR1 is SEHNR, CDR2 FQNEAQ, per germline (reference sequence). The TCR was taken from a woman under 40 with Graves' ophthalmopathy. The chain recombines TRBV7-9 with TRBJ1-1, with D perhaps matching TRBD1 (6 bases). The sample consisted of blood. The CDR3 loop reads CASSERDTYTEAFF. The CDR3 DNA reads as TGTGCCAGCAGCGAACGGGACACCTACACTGAAGCTTTCTTT.